These T cell receptor beta chains were read from a single sample in a study of T cells in Graves' hyperthyroidism and ophthalmopathy. TCRdb processed the multiplex PCR reads anew with MiXCR; each CDR3 protein has one entry. Of roughly 570,000 distinct CDR3 sequences in the sample, about a sixth were seen once. The sample taken for sequencing was blood. The receptors derive from a woman under 40 with Graves' hyperthyroidism. The CDR3 runs from the conserved cysteine through the conserved F or W. The D gene is left open where the match is weak. Expanded clones get a size class; other rows say once, few or many, or leave the size out.

size,D,V,J,CDR3,DNA
many,-,TRBV9,TRBJ1-1,CASSVAGGFHEAFF,TGTGCCAGCAGCGTAGCTGGGGGGTTCCATGAAGCTTTCTTT
many,-,TRBV5-1,TRBJ2-5,CASSLEGETQYF,TGTGCCAGCAGCTTAGAGGGAGAGACCCAGTACTTC
few,-,TRBV4-1,TRBJ2-7,CASSQGIISYEQYF,TGCGCCAGCAGCCAAGGGATAATCTCCTACGAGCAGTACTTC
-,TRBD1,TRBV29-1,TRBJ2-6,CSVELTGRYSGANVLTF,TGCAGCGTTGAACTGACAGGGCGCTACTCTGGGGCCAACGTCCTGACTTTC
few,-,TRBV30,TRBJ2-7,CASLRGLYEQYF,TGTGCCTCCCTCAGAGGTCTCTACGAGCAGTACTTC
-,-,TRBV5-5,TRBJ2-7,CARGSYEQYF,TGTGCCAGGGGAAGCTACGAGCAGTACTTC
many,-,TRBV28,TRBJ1-5,CASRQVWSNQPQHF,TGTGCCAGCAGACAGGTCTGGAGCAATCAGCCCCAGCATTTT
-,TRBD2,TRBV7-3,TRBJ2-6,CASSLIGGGPSSGANVLTF,TGTGCCAGCAGCTTAATTGGCGGGGGTCCTTCCTCTGGGGCCAACGTCCTGACTTTC
-,TRBD1,TRBV24-1,TRBJ2-1,CATSGGTGDHNEQFF,TGTGCCACCAGTGGAGGGACAGGGGATCACAATGAGCAGTTCTTC
many,TRBD2,TRBV20-1,TRBJ2-3,CSAHRTSGITDTQYF,TGCAGTGCCCATCGGACTAGCGGGATAACAGATACGCAGTATTTT
many,TRBD2,TRBV12-3/TRBV12-4,TRBJ2-7,CASTRLAGVLDEQYF,TGTGCCAGCACTCGACTAGCGGGAGTTCTAGACGAGCAGTACTTC
few,TRBD2,TRBV29-1,TRBJ2-3,CSVETSGSRTDTQYF,TGCAGCGTTGAGACTAGCGGGAGTAGGACAGATACGCAGTATTTT
-,TRBD2,TRBV7-9,TRBJ2-1,CAVRGSGSAADYNEQFF,TGTGCCGTCAGAGGTAGCGGGAGCGCGGCGGACTACAATGAGCAGTTCTTC
-,-,TRBV6-2/TRBV6-3,TRBJ2-4,CASSYPSTRGNIQYF,TGTGCCAGCAGTTACCCCAGTACCCGAGGAAACATTCAGTACTTC
few,-,TRBV29-1,TRBJ2-3,CSVGELRDTQYF,TGCAGCGTTGGGGAGCTAAGAGATACGCAGTATTTT
-,-,TRBV27,TRBJ2-1,CASSFQLAPNEQFF,TGTGCCAGCAGTTTTCAACTAGCCCCCAATGAGCAGTTCTTC
-,TRBD2,TRBV27,TRBJ2-3,CASRLGLAGGPADTQYF,TGTGCCAGCAGATTGGGACTAGCGGGAGGGCCGGCAGATACGCAGTATTTT
-,-,TRBV20-1,TRBJ2-7,CSASFGQRSVGLYEQYF,TGCAGTGCCTCATTCGGACAGAGATCCGTAGGCCTCTACGAGCAGTACTTC
many,-,TRBV10-2,TRBJ2-5,CASRGEGEETQYF,TGCGCCAGCAGGGGGGAAGGAGAAGAGACCCAGTACTTC
many,-,TRBV11-2,TRBJ1-3,CASSQDRHSGNTIYF,TGTGCCAGCAGCCAGGACAGACACTCTGGAAACACCATATATTTT
few,-,TRBV6-5,TRBJ2-7,CASSYSLKTEQYF,TGTGCCAGCAGTTACAGCTTAAAAACCGAGCAGTACTTC
-,-,TRBV7-2,TRBJ1-2,CASGSPNRNGYTF,TGTGCCAGCGGGTCCCCCAACCGGAATGGCTACACCTTC
many,-,TRBV20-1,TRBJ2-1,CSASGAGRASYNEQFF,TGCAGTGCGTCCGGGGCGGGACGGGCTTCCTACAATGAGCAGTTCTTC
-,TRBD1,TRBV6-1,TRBJ2-5,CAVNPGQQETQYF,TGTGCCGTCAACCCGGGACAGCAAGAGACCCAGTACTTC
many,-,TRBV20-1,TRBJ2-7,CSASHHEQYF,TGCAGTGCTAGTCACCACGAGCAGTACTTC
-,TRBD2,TRBV20-1,TRBJ2-3,CSARDPTSGDTQYF,TGCAGTGCTAGAGATCCGACTAGCGGAGATACGCAGTATTTT
-,-,TRBV6-1,TRBJ1-2,CASTLGQGDYGYTF,TGTGCCAGCACCTTAGGCCAGGGCGACTATGGCTACACCTTC
many,TRBD1,TRBV27,TRBJ2-1,CASSSGTPGGFYNEQFF,TGTGCCAGCAGTTCGGGCACCCCAGGGGGATTTTACAATGAGCAGTTCTTC
-,TRBD1,TRBV2,TRBJ2-4,CASTGQAGIQYF,TGTGCCAGTACCGGACAGGCAGGCATTCAGTACTTC
many,-,TRBV3-1,TRBJ2-1,CASSHATEQFF,TGTGCCAGCAGCCATGCTACTGAGCAGTTCTTC
-,TRBD1,TRBV19,TRBJ1-2,CASSLTSGTATGGYTF,TGTGCCAGTAGTCTAACCTCCGGGACAGCCACAGGCGGCTACACCTTC
many,-,TRBV6-1,TRBJ1-2,CASSQRDPAESYGYTF,TGTGCCAGCAGTCAACGTGACCCGGCAGAGTCCTATGGCTACACCTTC
-,-,TRBV27,TRBJ2-1,CASSLLAQAVYNEQFF,TGTGCCAGCAGTTTATTGGCCCAGGCAGTCTACAATGAGCAGTTCTTC
-,-,TRBV3-1,TRBJ1-2,CASSQDQLNGYTF,TGTGCCAGCAGCCAAGACCAGCTAAATGGCTACACCTTC
-,-,TRBV19,TRBJ1-1,CASSIGGPENTEAFF,TGTGCCAGTAGTATAGGGGGGCCTGAAAACACTGAAGCTTTCTTT
few,-,TRBV20-1,TRBJ2-5,CSASFQASPPWETQYF,TGCAGTGCTAGTTTTCAGGCAAGTCCCCCGTGGGAGACCCAGTACTTC
-,-,TRBV19,TRBJ2-1,CASSKIASSYNEQFF,TGTGCCAGTAGTAAGATAGCGAGCTCCTACAATGAGCAGTTCTTC
-,-,TRBV28,TRBJ2-5,CASRTGEGETQYF,TGTGCCAGCAGGACTGGAGAGGGAGAGACCCAGTACTTC
-,TRBD2,TRBV19,TRBJ2-7,CASSRAGGSYEQYF,TGTGCCAGTAGTCGAGCGGGAGGGAGCTACGAGCAGTACTTC
few,TRBD2,TRBV5-1,TRBJ2-2,CASSLASAGGPNTGELFF,TGCGCCAGCAGCTTGGCCTCGGCGGGAGGCCCGAACACCGGGGAGCTGTTTTTT
many,-,TRBV7-3,TRBJ2-2,CASSLRGSTGELFF,TGTGCCAGCAGCTTACGGGGGAGCACCGGGGAGCTGTTTTTT
-,TRBD2,TRBV7-9,TRBJ2-3,CASSFRTSGPVPDTQYF,TGTGCCAGCAGCTTCCGGACTAGCGGTCCCGTTCCAGATACGCAGTATTTT
few,-,TRBV7-9,TRBJ2-3,CASSFFPGDTQYF,TGTGCCAGCAGCTTTTTCCCGGGGGATACGCAGTATTTT
few,-,TRBV6-2/TRBV6-3,TRBJ2-1,CASSPVRRTYNEQFF,TGTGCCAGCAGCCCCGTCAGGAGAACCTACAATGAGCAGTTCTTC
few,-,TRBV18,TRBJ2-2,CASSPRGLAGELFF,TGTGCCAGCTCACCACGTGGGCTTGCCGGGGAGCTGTTTTTT
many,-,TRBV11-2,TRBJ1-1,CASSSRLGYSPEAFF,TGTGCCAGCAGCTCGAGGCTGGGGTATAGCCCTGAAGCTTTCTTT
few,-,TRBV19,TRBJ1-4,CASSIGTSPEKLFF,TGTGCCAGTAGTATTGGCACATCTCCCGAAAAACTGTTTTTT
many,TRBD2,TRBV13,TRBJ2-5,CASSALLLADTQETQYF,TGTGCCAGCAGCGCACTCCTACTAGCGGATACCCAAGAGACCCAGTACTTC
many,-,TRBV18,TRBJ1-2,CASSEMMTDYGYTF,TGTGCCAGCTCAGAGATGATGACTGACTATGGCTACACCTTC
-,-,TRBV3-1,TRBJ2-3,CASSQFGGGGAMDTQYF,TGTGCCAGCAGCCAATTTGGTGGCGGAGGGGCAATGGATACGCAGTATTTT
many,TRBD2,TRBV7-2,TRBJ2-1,CASSRRLAGTFNEQFF,TGTGCCAGCAGCCGAAGACTAGCGGGGACATTCAATGAGCAGTTCTTC
-,TRBD2,TRBV30,TRBJ2-6,CAWRAGLAGGPVTF,TGTGCCTGGCGTGCTGGTCTAGCGGGAGGGCCGGTGACCTTC
many,-,TRBV15,TRBJ1-5,CATSRGRNSNQPQHF,TGTGCCACCAGCAGAGGCAGAAACAGCAATCAGCCCCAGCATTTT
many,-,TRBV11-2,TRBJ1-5,CASSFEDSQPQHF,TGTGCCAGCAGCTTCGAGGACAGTCAGCCCCAGCATTTT
-,-,TRBV29-1,TRBJ1-5,CSVGQSGQPQHF,TGCAGCGTAGGACAGTCCGGTCAGCCCCAGCATTTT
many,-,TRBV7-9,TRBJ2-2,CASSPYPRGMNTGELFF,TGTGCCAGCAGCCCATACCCACGGGGGATGAACACCGGGGAGCTGTTTTTT
many,TRBD1,TRBV20-1,TRBJ2-7,CSATPDGQGLYEQYF,TGCAGTGCGACTCCCGACGGACAGGGTCTCTACGAGCAGTACTTC
-,-,TRBV6-5,TRBJ2-1,CASSNTGNNEQSF,TGTGCCAGCAGTAACACAGGGAACAATGAGCAGTCCTTC
-,-,TRBV9,TRBJ2-3,CASSVVIRGTQYF,TGTGCCAGCAGCGTAGTTATCAGGGGTACGCAGTATTTT